This T cell receptor (beta chain) was recorded in a study of T cells in Graves' hyperthyroidism and ophthalmopathy. A note on this clonotype: This may come from a read error, since a much larger clone is one base off.

This CDR3 spans 14 amino acids. Germline-derived CDR1 and CDR2 are DFQATT and SNEGSKA (reference sequence). V was pared by 0 bases and J by 3 bases, with 12 bases between. TCR beta CDR3 region amplification was performed from RNA transcripts. RT-PCR in the first round (using the HTBI primer set) targeted the TCR CDR3. TCRdb itself ran the multiplex PCR reads through MiXCR, one entry per CDR3 protein. The repertoire holds under 350,000 distinct CDR3 sequences, with 15% to 20% as singletons. The source of this sequence is an older woman with Graves' ophthalmopathy. This chain links TRBV20-1 with TRBJ2-7; D uncertain. The sequenced material came from blood. CDR3 DNA sequence: TGCAGTGCTAGAGACCATTTCATAGGCTACGAGCAGTACTTC. Translating gives CSARDHFIGYEQYF.